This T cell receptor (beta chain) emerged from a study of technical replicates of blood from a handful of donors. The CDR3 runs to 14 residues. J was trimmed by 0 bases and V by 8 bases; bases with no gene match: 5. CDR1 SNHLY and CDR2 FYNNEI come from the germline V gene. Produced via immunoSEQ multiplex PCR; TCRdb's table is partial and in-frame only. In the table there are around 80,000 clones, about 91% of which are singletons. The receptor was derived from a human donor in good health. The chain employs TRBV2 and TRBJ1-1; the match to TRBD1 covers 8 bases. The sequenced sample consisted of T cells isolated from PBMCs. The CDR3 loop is CASYRGMMNTEAFF. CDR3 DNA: TGTGCCAGCTACAGGGGGATGATGAACACTGAAGCTTTCTTT.